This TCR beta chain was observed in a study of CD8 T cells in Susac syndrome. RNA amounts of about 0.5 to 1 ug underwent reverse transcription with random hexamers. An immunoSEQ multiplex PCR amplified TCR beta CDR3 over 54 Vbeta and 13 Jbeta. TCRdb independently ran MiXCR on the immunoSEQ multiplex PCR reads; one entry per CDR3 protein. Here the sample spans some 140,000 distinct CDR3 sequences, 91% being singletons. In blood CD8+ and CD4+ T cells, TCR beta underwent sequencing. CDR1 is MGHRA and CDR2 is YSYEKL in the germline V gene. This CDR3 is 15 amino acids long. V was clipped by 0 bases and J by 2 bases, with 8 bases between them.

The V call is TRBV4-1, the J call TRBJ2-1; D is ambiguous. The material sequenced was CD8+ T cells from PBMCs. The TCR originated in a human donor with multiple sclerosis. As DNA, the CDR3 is TGCGCCAGCAGCCAAGAAAAGGGAACCTACAATGAGCAGTTCTTC. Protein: CASSQEKGTYNEQFF.